Listed here are 17 T cell receptor beta chains from one sample, sequenced in a study of blood T cell repertoires in COVID-19. Libraries were prepared by immunoSEQ multiplex PCR; TCRdb keeps only in-frame clonotypes and omits some of them. The sample holds 350,000 to 450,000 clones, 80% to 90% seen once. Sample: PBMCs or T cells enriched from blood (not recorded which). The origin of the receptors is a man aged 35-49 years in a cohort exposed to, infected with or recovered from COVID-19 (not recorded which).

The chain carries TRBV2 and TRBJ2-3; TRBD2 matches 10 bases. In germline, CDR1 is SNHLY, CDR2 FYNNEI. The CDR3 contains 14 residues. V gave up 8 bases and J gave up 5 bases; unmatched junction bases: 7. The CDR3: CASLAGEVIDTQYF. CDR3 DNA sequence: TGTGCCAGCCTAGCGGGAGAAGTCATAGATACGCAGTATTTT.

The chain has TRBV7-2 and TRBJ1-1; the D is unclear. The CDR3 totals 13 residues. Trimming removed 9 bases at V and 6 bases at J, with 17 bases between. Germline values: CDR1 SGHTA, CDR2 FQGNSA. The CDR3 coding sequence is TGTGCCAGTACTGAGTCCCGGGTTGCTGAAGCTTTCTTT. Its protein is CASTESRVAEAFF.

The V gene is TRBV28, the J gene TRBJ1-6, with 10 bases aligning to TRBD1. This CDR3 region has 18 residues. V trimming: 6 bases; J trimming: 2 bases; junction bases outside the gene matches: 10. From germline, CDR1 is MDHEN and CDR2 SYDVKM. The CDR3 DNA reads as TGTGCCAGCAGAGATGGGGACAGGGGCCTCACCTATAATTCACCCCTCCACTTT. It translates to CASRDGDRGLTYNSPLHF. Full variable domain (rest looked up from reference TRBV28 and TRBJ1-6): DVKVTQSSRYLVKRTGEKVFLECVQDMDHENMFWYRQDPGLGLRLIYFSYDVKMKEKGDIPEGYSVSREKKERFSLILESASTNQTSMYLCASRDGDRGLTYNSPLHFGNGTRLTVT.

Concerning this clone itself: The sample has other DNA sequences that encode this CDR3 too. The chain couples TRBV7-2 to TRBJ2-7, with TRBD1 identical over 10 bases. Trimming cost V 1 base and J 4 bases; bases outside gene matches: 1. This CDR3 has 14 residues. Germline V gene lookup returns CDR1 SGHTA and CDR2 FQGNSA. In nucleotides, the CDR3 is TGTGCCAGCAGCTTAGGACAGGGGGCATACGAGCAGTACTTC. It is translated as CASSLGQGAYEQYF.

The chain has TRBV19 and TRBJ2-7; a weak D match, TRBD1 (6 bases). The CDR3 length is 15 residues. Trimming stripped 2 bases from V and 0 bases from J, with 11 bases between. Germline lookup yields CDR1 LNHDA and CDR2 SQIVND (reference sequence). DNA for the CDR3: TGTGCCAGTAGTATAAGGGGGAGTACCTCCTACGAGCAGTACTTC. The encoded protein is CASSIRGSTSYEQYF.

The J gene is TRBJ1-1, the V gene TRBV20-1, with D tentatively TRBD1 (6 bases). Looked up from germline, CDR1 is DFQATT and CDR2 is SNEGSKA (reference sequence). Trimming cost V 3 bases and J 4 bases, with 12 bases left between them. This CDR3 spans 13 amino acids. The CDR3 protein is CSASRGGSTEAFF. The CDR3 region has the DNA TGCAGTGCTAGTCGGGGGGGCAGCACTGAAGCTTTCTTT.

This chain links TRBV29-1 with TRBJ2-3, with TRBD1 identical over 8 bases. The CDR3 is 13 amino acids. Germline loops: CDR1 SQVTM, CDR2 ANQGSEA. V dropped 4 bases and J dropped 5; count of bases not matched to a gene: 5. The DNA of the CDR3 is TGCAGCGTTGGGCCAGGGGGCGTAGATACGCAGTATTTT. Translated, it gives CSVGPGGVDTQYF.

The gene calls are TRBV2 and TRBJ1-1; a possible D gene is TRBD1 (5 bases). The CDR3 loop spans 14 amino acids. Trimming pared 7 bases from V and 11 bases from J, leaving 23 bases between. Germline V CDR1 and CDR2: SNHLY, FYNNEI. In nucleotides, the CDR3 is TGTGCCAGCACCTACTCGGGGGATACCGTCGCGGCTTTCTTT. It is translated as CASTYSGDTVAAFF.

The chain links TRBV3-1 (or the pseudogene TRBV3-2) to TRBJ1-4, with 10 bases fitting TRBD1. This CDR3 is built from 15 residues. The germline V gene has CDR1 LGHDT and CDR2 YNNKEL (reference sequence). The trim removed 8 bases at V and 5 bases at J, leaving 8 bases unmatched. The CDR3 nucleotides are TGTGCCAGCGGGACAGGGGCGGCTATGAATGAAAAACTGTTTTTT. Translated: CASGTGAAMNEKLFF.

The table lists this clone with a few counts. The V and J genes are TRBV7-2 and TRBJ1-5; 7 bases are shared with TRBD1. This CDR3 is built from 18 residues. The germline gives CDR1 SGHTA, CDR2 FQGNSA. Trimming cost V 1 base and J 0 bases; bases outside gene matches: 9. The CDR3 nucleotides read TGTGCCAGCAGCTTAGGCGGGACAGACTTTTATAGCAATCAGCCCCAGCATTTT. Encoded protein: CASSLGGTDFYSNQPQHF.

The rearrangement links TRBV9 to TRBJ2-1; TRBD2 matches at 15 bases. CDR1 is SGDLS and CDR2 is YYNGEE in the germline V gene. CDR3 length: 16 amino acids. V trimming: 3 bases; J trimming: 4 bases; junction bases outside the gene matches: 2. The CDR3 region is CASSEGLAGGYNEQFF. The CDR3 DNA follows: TGTGCCAGCAGCGAGGGACTAGCGGGAGGTTACAATGAGCAGTTCTTC.

J is TRBJ1-3 and V is TRBV10-3; no firm D call. V shed 0 bases and J shed 4 bases, with 7 bases lying between them. CDR3 length: 14 amino acids. Germline assignment: CDR1 ENHRY and CDR2 SYGVKD. CDR3 protein: CAISESREGNTIYF. CDR3 bases: TGTGCCATCAGTGAGTCACGGGAGGGAAACACCATATATTTT.

DNA of the CDR3: TGTGCCAGCAGCTCCATTAGCGGGAGGGCTTCCGGGGAGCTGTTTTTT. This sequence encodes CASSSISGRASGELFF. The rearrangement joins TRBV7-9 to TRBJ2-2; 11 nucleotides agree with TRBD2. V gave up 4 bases and J gave up 6 bases; unmatched junction bases: 7. This CDR3 has 16 residues. Germline CDR1 reads SEHNR; CDR2 reads FQNEAQ (reference sequence).

The gene calls are TRBV3-1 (or the pseudogene TRBV3-2) and TRBJ2-4, with D perhaps TRBD1 (6 bases). Trimming left V 1 base short and J 0 bases short, with 7 bases between. The CDR3 extends over 15 amino acids. Germline lookup yields CDR1 LGHDT and CDR2 YNNKEL (reference sequence). The CDR3 DNA reads as TGTGCCAGCAGCCAAGGGGGGCTAGCCAAAAACATTCAGTACTTC. Its protein is CASSQGGLAKNIQYF.

The V call is TRBV9, the J call TRBJ1-5; TRBD1 aligns across 8 bases. Germline lookup yields CDR1 SGDLS and CDR2 YYNGEE. V shed 2 bases and J 7 bases; nucleotides not matched to a gene: 11. The length of the CDR3 is 16 residues. The CDR3 DNA follows: TGTGCCAGCAGCGTTGGGACAGGCAATTCAGGGCAGCCCCAGCATTTT. This sequence encodes CASSVGTGNSGQPQHF. The full variable domain, in which reference TRBV9 and TRBJ1-5 provide the parts outside the CDR3, is DSGVTQTPKHLITATGQRVTLRCSPRSGDLSVYWYQQSLDQGLQFLIQYYNGEERAKGNILERFSAQQFPDLHSELNLSSLELGDSALYFCASSVGTGNSGQPQHFGDGTRLSIL.

The chain uses TRBV10-2 and TRBJ2-3; TRBD2 agrees at 10 bases. V shed 6 bases and J 3 bases; nucleotides not matched to a gene: 3. Germline CDR1 and CDR2: WSHSY and SAAADI. The CDR3 is made up of 14 amino acids. The CDR3 DNA reads TGCGCCAGCAGACTAGCGGGAAATACAGATACGCAGTATTTT. The encoded protein is CASRLAGNTDTQYF.

The chain is built from TRBV28 and TRBJ1-5, with a possible D match to TRBD1 (5 bases). V was cut by 4 bases and J by 5 bases, with 12 bases left in between. Germline loops: CDR1 MDHEN, CDR2 SYDVKM. This CDR3 is 14 amino acids long. The CDR3 coding sequence is TGTGCCAGCAGTTCCCTTGACAGCTATCAGCCCCAGCATTTT. Protein sequence: CASSSLDSYQPQHF.